These T cell receptor beta chains were read from a single sample in a study of regulatory T cells in long-lasting Graves disease. TCRdb reanalysed the multiplex PCR reads using MiXCR and keeps one entry per CDR3 protein. The table shows hundreds of thousands of distinct CDR3 sequences, with approximately 16% occurring only once. These sequences were also reported in another study, on T cells in Graves' hyperthyroidism and ophthalmopathy.

This specimen was peripheral blood mononuclear cells (PBMCs), taken at new diagnosis, from a patient treated with antithyroid drugs. The origin of the receptors is a man younger than 30 with Graves disease. Both conserved end residues are part of each CDR3. D genes are given only for firm matches. Clone size, where shown, is once, few, many, or a class for clones that have expanded.

V,J,size,D,length,DNA,CDR3
TRBV5-1,TRBJ1-1,many,TRBD1,13,TGTGCCAGCAGTTTTCAGGGGGGCACTGAAGCTTTCTTT,CASSFQGGTEAFF
TRBV5-4,TRBJ2-7,few,.,13,TGTGCCAGCAGCTTGGAAAGCGGACTTAACCTGTACTTC,CASSLESGLNLYF
TRBV5-5,TRBJ2-1,.,.,14,TGTGCCACCCTTCTCAGTAGCTCCTACAATGAGCAGTTCTTC,CATLLSSSYNEQFF
TRBV12-3/TRBV12-4,TRBJ2-7,many,TRBD2,15,TGTGCCAGCAGCCCTAGACTAGCGGGTTCCTACGAGCAGTACTTC,CASSPRLAGSYEQYF
TRBV19,TRBJ1-1,few,TRBD1,17,TGTGCCAGTACCGACCGGGACAGGGGGATTGCGAACACTGAGGCTTTCTTT,CASTDRDRGIANTEAFF
TRBV19,TRBJ2-6,.,TRBD1,17,TGTGCCAGTATCGGGGGACAGGGGTTGACTGGGGCCAACGCCCTGACTTTC,CASIGGQGLTGANALTF
TRBV6-1,TRBJ1-5,.,.,13,TGTGCCAGCAGTACAATGAGCCATCAGCCCCAGCATTTT,CASSTMSHQPQHF
TRBV28,TRBJ1-1,many,.,13,TGTGCCAGCAGCCTCGTCGGGGGGGGATTAGCTTTCTTT,CASSLVGGGLAFF
TRBV19,TRBJ2-1,many,.,13,TGTGCCAGTAGTCTGCGACAGTACAATGAGCAGTTCTTC,CASSLRQYNEQFF
TRBV20-1,TRBJ1-2,few,.,13,TGCAGTGCTAGTCTCCCAGGGGCCTATGGCTACACCTTC,CSASLPGAYGYTF
TRBV20-1,TRBJ1-5,.,.,14,TGCAGTGCTAGAGACGGGCCTCCTGCCGCTCCCCAGCATTTT,CSARDGPPAAPQHF
TRBV7-9,TRBJ1-1,.,.,15,TGTGCCAGCAGCTTAGTGGGTCCGGGGAACACTGAAGCTTTCTTT,CASSLVGPGNTEAFF
TRBV27,TRBJ2-2,many,.,15,TGTGCCAGCAGTTGGGCCCCCTTCACGACCGGGGAGCTGTTTTTT,CASSWAPFTTGELFF
TRBV5-1,TRBJ1-1,.,.,13,TGCGCCAGCAGTTTTGAGTGGAACACTGAAGCTTTCTTT,CASSFEWNTEAFF
TRBV9,TRBJ2-3,.,.,14,TGTGCCAGCAGCGTAGGGCTGAGCAAGGATACGCAGTATTTT,CASSVGLSKDTQYF
TRBV11-2,TRBJ2-5,.,TRBD1,16,TGTGCCAGCAGCGTCGACGGACAGGGGGCTGGAGAGACCCAGTACTTC,CASSVDGQGAGETQYF
TRBV7-2,TRBJ2-3,many,TRBD2,15,TGTGCCAGCAGCTTTGTAGCGGGAGCTTTAGATACGCAGTATTTT,CASSFVAGALDTQYF
TRBV20-1,TRBJ1-4,few,TRBD1,12,TGCAGTGCTTCGGACAGGGAGGAAAAACTGTTTTTT,CSASDREEKLFF
TRBV20-1,TRBJ2-1,few,.,16,TGCAGTGCTAGAGATCTCGGGATCCCCTCTTGGCATGAGCAGTTCTTC,CSARDLGIPSWHEQFF